A selection of T cell receptor beta chains follows, all from one sample in a study of metastatic and nonmetastatic thyroid tumors. MiXCR re-clonotyped the PCR reads for TCRdb. The sample consists of about 59,000 clones, around 15% of them appearing once. The sequencing input was blood. All receptors come from a male donor with papillary thyroid cancer or a benign thyroid nodule (not recorded which). Some clones in this sample may be carry-over from other donors' samples. Each CDR3 is given without its conserved first and last residue.

V gene: TRBV6-2/TRBV6-3
CDR3 protein: ASSRKPGTEGYKNIQY

V gene: TRBV5-8
CDR3 protein: ASSLTRLSAYNEQF

V gene: TRBV9
CDR3 protein: ASSVARLADSTDTQY

V gene: TRBV5-4
CDR3 protein: ASSFDLAGTGKYGYT

V gene: TRBV28
CDR3 protein: ASRSLRLYEQY

V gene: TRBV9
CDR3 protein: ASSHTDTQY

V gene: TRBV24-1
CDR3 protein: ATSVTSGSIPSTDTQY

V gene: TRBV7-2
CDR3 protein: ASSLPPTGNTGELF

V gene: TRBV5-6
CDR3 protein: ASSPGFQETQY

V gene: TRBV11-2
CDR3 protein: ASSLDSDTHY

V gene: TRBV6-4
CDR3 protein: ASTDCYTGELF

V gene: TRBV4-2
CDR3 protein: ASSQRLAGARQETQY

V gene: TRBV24-1
CDR3 protein: ATSDLRGGPDTQY

V gene: TRBV6-1
CDR3 protein: ASSEPGQLKDEQY

V gene: TRBV3-1
CDR3 protein: ASSPPANTGELF

V gene: TRBV7-8
CDR3 protein: ASSLFGLPNTGELF